This TCR beta chain emerged from a study of blood T cell repertoires in COVID-19. The data were produced by immunoSEQ multiplex PCR, yet TCRdb's version contains in-frame clones alone and is incomplete. The sample lists 200,000 to 250,000 clones, about 86% occurring once. Trimming left V 6 bases short and J 0 bases short, with 15 bases between. CDR3 length: 15 residues. In germline, CDR1 is SGHNT, CDR2 YENEEA. The sequenced sample was peripheral blood. This receptor was identified in a woman between 50 and 59 years old with COVID-19, enrolled during active disease. V is TRBV11-3 and J is TRBJ2-7, with D tentatively TRBD1 (7 bases). CDR3 DNA sequence: TGTGCCAGCAGGCAAGGGGGCGGGGACTCCTACGAGCAGTACTTC. This codes for CASRQGGGDSYEQYF.